Many counts were recorded for the clone carrying this T cell receptor (beta chain). Its antigen is still unknown. Germline trimming cut 4 bases from V and 3 bases from J; bases unmatched to any gene: 7. The CDR3 covers 14 residues. In germline, CDR1 is SQVTM, CDR2 ANQGSEA. TCRdb re-called the reads with MiXCR, one entry per CDR3 protein. The sample holds around 440,000 distinct CDR3 sequences, around 10% seen once. The data derive from a study of T cell repertoires in cytomegalovirus infection. For the study at large: Public TCR beta signatures were indicative of both CMV infection and a matching HLA type. Findings and caveats of the study: HLA-C-restricted CMV-specific TCR beta clonotypes were dominant in the ex vivo response.

Sequenced sample: PBMCs. This sequence originates from a human donor in good health (CMV status not recorded). Some clones in this sample may be carry-over from other donors' samples. The chain has TRBV29-1 and TRBJ2-3, with TRBD2 matching over 7 bases. CDR3 region: CSVGEGGPTDTQYF. Here the CDR3 DNA reads TGCAGCGTTGGCGAGGGAGGGCCGACAGATACGCAGTATTTT.